The entry that follows covers one TCR beta chain sequence. Its antigen is undetermined. V was shortened by 6 bases and J by 1 base, with 9 bases between the two germline ends. This CDR3 is 13 amino acids long. Germline loops: CDR1 MNHNS, CDR2 SASEGT. The data are from a study of cytomegalovirus exposure and HLA in healthy donors. Study outcomes and limitations: The authors later found TCR association rates varying by HLA locus, with DRB1 most and HLA-C fewest. Reported performance of the classifier showed diagnosis of cytomegalovirus status with high specificity and sensitivity.

The PCR used 60 Vbeta and 13 Jbeta primers. This table comes from immunoSEQ multiplex PCR, and its TCRdb copy is limited to in-frame clones, with some not included. The sample carries nearly 110,000 clones, about 70% recorded once. The gene calls are TRBV6-1 and TRBJ2-5, with no clear D. This clonotype was obtained from a woman aged 50 to 60 in good health and CMV-seropositive. Specimen: PBMCs. The CDR3 is CASRFGSQETQYF. The CDR3 DNA follows: TGTGCCAGCAGATTTGGCAGCCAAGAGACCCAGTACTTC.